The 14 T cell receptor beta chains below come from one sample, sequenced in a study of blood T cells in healthy people across ages. With a J-beta primer mix and a sample-barcoded 5' primer, a second PCR ran about 7 to 12 cycles. Each CDR3 protein gets one entry after TCRdb re-called the 5' RACE reads with MiXCR. The data contain about 1,500,000 distinct CDR3 sequences, 42% of them singletons. The source material was blood. Every receptor here comes from a woman between 18 and 29 years old in good health.

This rearrangement joins TRBV19 to TRBJ1-3; D might be TRBD1 (6 bases). Trimming took off 9 bases at V and 0 bases at J, with 15 bases between the two ends. The germline gives CDR1 LNHDA, CDR2 SQIVND (reference sequence). The CDR3 consists of 15 residues. In DNA, the CDR3 is TGTGCCAGCACCTGGGGGCAGATCTCTGGAAACACCATATATTTT. Its translation: CASTWGQISGNTIYF.

The gene calls are TRBV18 and TRBJ2-4; 9 bases are a match to TRBD1. The DNA end favors TRBJ2-5, so the J call may be wrong. The CDR3 totals 16 residues. CDR1 and CDR2 (germline): KGHSH, LQKENI. The CDR3 DNA is TGTGCCAGCTCACCAGTCCTTGGGACAGGGAAAGAGACCCAGTACTTC. Translating gives CASSPVLGTGKETQYF.

V and J are TRBV2 and TRBJ1-1; the D gene is possibly TRBD1 (5 bases). Trimming stripped 6 bases from V and 1 base from J, with 12 bases between. Germline CDR1 reads SNHLY; CDR2 reads FYNNEI. CDR3 length: 14 residues. CDR3 residues: CASRTGAGNTEAFF. CDR3 in DNA: TGTGCCAGCAGAACTGGGGCAGGGAACACTGAAGCTTTCTTT.

This clonotype appeared a few times. The chain carries TRBV4-1 and TRBJ2-1; possibly TRBD2 for D (6 bases). From germline, CDR1 is MGHRA and CDR2 YSYEKL. CDR3 length: 16 residues. Trimming shortened V by 3 bases and J by 2 bases, and 14 bases separated the two germline ends. CDR3 amino acids: CASSQAGSRAYNEQFF. The DNA for the CDR3 is TGCGCCAGCAGCCAGGCGGGATCTCGTGCCTACAATGAGCAGTTCTTC.

This clonotype was found a few times. The genes are TRBV27 and TRBJ2-1; D unclear. The V gene lost 4 bases and the J gene lost 9 bases, with 10 bases spanning the gap. The germline V gene has CDR1 MNHEY and CDR2 SMNVEV (reference sequence). There are 12 residues in the CDR3. In DNA, the CDR3 is TGTGCCAGCAGTTCAATCGACGGTGAGCAGTTCTTC. This gives the protein CASSSIDGEQFF.

This clonotype showed up just once. This rearrangement joins TRBV5-1 to TRBJ2-7, with D perhaps being TRBD1 or TRBD2 (5 bases each). With the DNA end fitting TRBJ2-5 better, the J assignment may be wrong. The CDR3 has 13 residues. The germline V gene encodes CDR1 SGHRS and CDR2 YFSETQ. CDR3 protein: CASSRDGEETQYF. The CDR3 nucleotides read TGCGCCAGCAGCCGGGACGGGGAAGAGACCCAGTACTTC.

The chain carries TRBV25-1 and TRBJ1-4; TRBD1 matches at 9 bases. Looked up from germline, CDR1 is MGHDK and CDR2 is SYGVNS. Trimming at V came to 3 bases and at J to 4 bases, leaving 6 bases not matched to a gene. This CDR3 is built from 16 residues. The CDR3 DNA reads TGTGCCAGCAGTGACACCGGACAGGGGATTAATGAAAAACTGTTTTTT. It is translated as CASSDTGQGINEKLFF.

This clonotype showed up just a few times. The chain has TRBV27 and TRBJ2-7; 7 bases line up with TRBD1. The CDR3 contains 14 residues. Germline V gives CDR1 MNHEY, CDR2 SMNVEV (reference sequence). V shed 5 bases, J shed 5 bases, and the junction held 9 bases outside the gene matches. In nucleotides, the CDR3 is TGTGCCAGCAGTCCTTGGACAGGACTCAACGAGCAGTACTTC. This gives the protein CASSPWTGLNEQYF.

This rearrangement joins TRBV4-1 to TRBJ1-3; 8 nucleotides agree with TRBD1. J lost 9 bases, V lost 8 bases, and 21 bases had no gene match. CDR1 and CDR2 (germline): MGHRA, YSYEKL. This CDR3 has 17 amino acids. The CDR3 bases are TGCGCCAGCCGCACGATTGGTGGCAGGGGGCCCGAAGGCACCATATATTTT. Translated, it gives CASRTIGGRGPEGTIYF.

V gene TRBV7-8 combines with J gene TRBJ1-4, with no clear D. CDR3 length: 14 residues. Deletions cut 4 bases from V and 5 bases from J, with 11 bases between. CDR1 and CDR2 from the germline V gene are SGHVS and FQNEAQ. CDR3 loop: CASSSRRGNEKLFF. CDR3 coding DNA: TGTGCCAGCAGCTCCCGTCGTGGGAATGAAAAACTGTTTTTT.

This clonotype has a handful of counts. The chain joins TRBV29-1 to TRBJ1-2, with D possibly matching TRBD1 (5 bases). The CDR3 runs 12 residues. V was pared by 6 bases and J by 8 bases, with 16 bases between. Germline CDR1 SQVTM, CDR2 ANQGSEA. The CDR3 loop reads CSVQGGSLGYTF. The CDR3 DNA follows: TGCAGCGTCCAGGGCGGCAGTCTGGGCTACACCTTC. Drawing the rest from reference TRBV29-1 and TRBJ1-2, the complete variable domain is SAVISQKPSRDICQRGTSLTIQCQVDSQVTMMFWYRQQPGQSLTLIATANQGSEATYESGFVIDKFPISRPNLTFSTLTVSNMSPEDSSIYLCSVQGGSLGYTFGSGTRLTVV.

This clonotype was seen ten or more times. The chain links TRBV20-1 to TRBJ2-5; no definite D call. V shed 4 bases and J shed 3 bases, with 9 bases lying between them. The CDR3 loop spans 12 amino acids. Germline CDR1 and CDR2: DFQATT and SNEGSKA (reference sequence). As DNA, the CDR3 is TGCAGTGCTATAATGGGAAAAGAGACCCAGTACTTC. Translation: CSAIMGKETQYF.

This clonotype showed up just a few times. V gene TRBV5-1 combines with J gene TRBJ2-3; 9 bases agree with TRBD1. Germline values: CDR1 SGHRS, CDR2 YFSETQ. J gave up 3 bases and V 3 bases, and 17 bases lay outside the gene matches. CDR3 length: 19 amino acids. The CDR3 region is CASSSKRILQGARTDTQYF. The CDR3 region has the DNA TGCGCCAGCAGCTCAAAGCGAATACTACAGGGGGCGAGGACAGATACGCAGTATTTT. Looking up the rest from reference TRBV5-1 and TRBJ2-3 gives the full variable domain: KAGVTQTPRYLIKTRGQQVTLSCSPISGHRSVSWYQQTPGQGLQFLFEYFSETQRNKGNFPGRFSGRQFSNSRSEMNVSTLELGDSALYLCASSSKRILQGARTDTQYFGPGTRLTVL.

V and J are TRBV10-3 and TRBJ2-5; 8 bases map to TRBD2. Germline CDR1 is ENHRY and CDR2 is SYGVKD. This CDR3 spans 12 amino acids. Trimming removed 10 bases from V and 2 bases from J; junction bases left unmatched: 3. Here the CDR3 reads CATGGGQETQYF. The CDR3 region has the DNA TGTGCCACCGGGGGGGGGCAAGAGACCCAGTACTTC.